The source of this T cell receptor beta chain is a study of blood T cells in healthy people across ages. With a J-beta primer mix and a sample-barcoded 5' primer, a second PCR ran about 7 to 11 cycles. Every cDNA was tagged by a template-switch adaptor with 12 random nucleotides. MiXCR, applied by TCRdb to the 5' RACE reads, yields one record per CDR3 protein. The sample contains approximately 850,000 distinct CDR3 sequences, under 55% of which appear only once. Germline lookup yields CDR1 SGHTA and CDR2 FQGNSA. The V and J ends lost 2 bases and 9 bases, in that order; junction bases with no gene match: 17. The CDR3 spans 18 residues.

The sequencing sample was made of blood. This TCR was sampled from a man aged 55-75 years in good health. The chain combines TRBV7-2 with TRBJ2-1; TRBD2 matches 9 bases. The CDR3 DNA sequence: TGTGCCAGCAGCTTAAGTCGGATGGGCGGGGGGGCTATATTTGAGCAGTTCTTC. Its protein product is CASSLSRMGGGAIFEQFF.